Sequencing of this T cell receptor (beta chain) was carried out in a study of STAT5B mutations in CD4+ large granular lymphocyte leukemia. Study context: Among healthy controls, a particular HLA allele went with more CDR3 'QG' motifs. Study-level points and caveats: Around 25% of private leukemic clonotypes occurred rarely in other patients' non-leukemic repertoires. Patient CD4-sorted repertoires looked more clonal than healthy CD4+ repertoires, even without putative leukemic clones.

Trimming at V came to 3 bases and at J to 1 base, leaving 0 bases not matched to a gene. CDR1 and CDR2 from the germline V gene are SGHRS and YFSETQ. The length of the CDR3 is 14 residues. For this clone: What it recognizes is unknown.

The assay was run at survey level. Libraries were prepared by immunoSEQ multiplex PCR; TCRdb keeps only in-frame clonotypes and omits some of them. Here the sample spans 22,000 or so clones, around 76% being singletons. The source of this sequence is a human donor in good health. The chain couples TRBV5-1 to TRBJ2-2; TRBD1 matches 7 bases. The sample taken for sequencing was CD4+ T cells from blood buffy coats. This CDR3 is CASSWTGNTGELFF. In nucleotides, the CDR3 is TGCGCCAGCAGCTGGACAGGGAACACCGGGGAGCTGTTTTTT.